These 3 T cell receptor beta chains were sequenced from one sample in a study of CD8 T cells in Susac syndrome. With random hexamers, reverse transcription was performed on about 0.5 to 1 ug of RNA. TCRdb reprocessed the immunoSEQ multiplex PCR reads via MiXCR and lists one record per CDR3 protein. The table includes about 64,000 distinct CDR3 sequences, approximately 96% detected once. Sequenced material: CD8+ T cells from PBMCs. These receptor sequences come from a human donor with multiple sclerosis.

The CDR3 sequence: CASSLTSENEQYF. In DNA form, the CDR3 reads TGTGCCAGCAGTTTAACGAGTGAAAACGAGCAGTACTTC. The chain employs TRBV12-3 or TRBV12-4 and TRBJ2-7; D remains unclear. Trimming removed 2 bases from V and 5 bases from J, with 10 bases in between. The CDR3 loop spans 13 amino acids.

This clonotype was counted once. The chain couples TRBV5-8 to TRBJ2-1; 11 bases fit TRBD1. CDR1 SGHTS and CDR2 YDEGEE come from the germline V gene. The ends lost 5 bases at V and 10 bases at J; junction bases unmatched: 11. The CDR3 runs 15 residues. Here the CDR3 DNA reads TGTGCCAGCAGTGTACCGGGACAGGGGGAGGGGGAGCAGTTCTTC. Amino acids: CASSVPGQGEGEQFF.

The chain combines TRBV2 with TRBJ1-2; a weak D match, TRBD1 (6 bases). Trimming removed 1 base from V and 1 base from J, with 10 bases in between. Germline-derived CDR1 and CDR2 are SNHLY and FYNNEI. The CDR3 covers 15 residues. Here the CDR3 DNA reads TGTGCCAGCAGTGAAGGAGGGGGGAATAACTATGGCTACACCTTC. This translates into CASSEGGGNNYGYTF. The full variable domain, in which reference TRBV2 and TRBJ1-2 provide the parts outside the CDR3, is EPEVTQTPSHQVTQMGQEVILRCVPISNHLYFYWYRQILGQKVEFLVSFYNNEISEKSEIFDDQFSVERPDGSNFTLKIRSTKLEDSAMYFCASSEGGGNNYGYTFGSGTRLTVV.